The sample holds a few counts of the clone carrying this TCR beta chain. The antigen is undetermined. This sample stems from a study of Tregs in tolerant kidney transplant recipients. Findings and caveats of the study: Validation in larger populations is needed because few patients were studied.

Unstimulated regulatory T cells (CD4+CD25+CD127-), CD4+CD25- non-regulatory cells, CD4 and CD8 cells were FACS-sorted from thawed PBMCs. Clones were sequenced by immunoSEQ multiplex PCR, and TCRdb holds only the in-frame ones, with some missing. The sample shows about 240,000 clones, 80% to 85% of them seen only once. Between the trimmed V and J ends, which lost 4 bases and 4 bases, there was a span of 8 bases. This CDR3 region has 13 residues. Germline CDR1 and CDR2: ENHRY and SYGVKD. The gene calls are TRBV10-3 and TRBJ2-1; D is unclear. This clonotype was sampled from a human donor in good health. The sequencing sample was made of CD4+ T cells from blood. In DNA form, the CDR3 reads TGTGCCATCAGTGTGGTAGTGTACAATGAGCAGTTCTTC. Amino acid sequence: CAISVVVYNEQFF.